This TCR beta chain was recorded in a study of technical replicates of blood from a handful of donors. Only in-frame clones appear in the TCRdb table, and some are missing; sequencing was by immunoSEQ multiplex PCR. The sample shows about 75,000 clones, about 97% of them seen only once. V lost 5 bases and J lost 4; bases outside the gene matches: 11. Looked up from germline, CDR1 is SGHTA and CDR2 is FQGNSA. There are 16 residues in the CDR3. Specimen: T cells isolated from PBMCs. The V call is TRBV7-2, the J call TRBJ1-1; 9 bases are a match to TRBD1. The sequence was obtained from a human donor in good health. The CDR3 DNA follows: TGTGCCAGCAGCACCGGGACAGGGTGGTTAGGCACTGAAGCTTTCTTT. It yields the protein CASSTGTGWLGTEAFF.